Below, 23 T cell receptor beta chains from the same sample are listed, as sequenced in a study of identical twins. TCRdb independently ran MiXCR on the 5' RACE reads; one entry per CDR3 protein. The sample has 500,000 to 600,000 distinct CDR3 sequences; about 20% are singletons. These same data were also listed under a study on T cells expressing NK-cell markers.

Sequenced input: CD4+ T cells sorted from blood. The receptors shown here come from a woman between 18 and 29 years old in good health.

This clonotype has just a few counts. The rearrangement links TRBV20-1 to TRBJ2-3; D is tentatively TRBD1 or TRBD2 (6 bases each). The V end lost 6 bases, the J end lost 5 bases, and 15 bases lay between the germline ends. The CDR3 is made up of 13 amino acids. CDR1 is DFQATT, CDR2 SNEGSKA, per germline (reference sequence). This CDR3 is CSANWGARDTQYF. The DNA of the CDR3 is TGCAGTGCGAATTGGGGGGCTAGAGATACGCAGTATTTT.

The chain employs TRBV5-1 and TRBJ2-6; unclear D gene. Trimming pared 2 bases from V and 0 bases from J, leaving 12 bases between. This CDR3 contains 17 residues. The V gene's germline CDR1 is SGHRS and CDR2 YFSETQ. The CDR3 loop reads CASSLGWTGSGANVLTF. The CDR3 bases are TGCGCCAGCAGCTTAGGGTGGACGGGCTCTGGGGCCAACGTCCTGACTTTC.

This clonotype was found a few times. The CDR3 region is CSVEGGRRETQYF. CDR3 coding DNA: TGCAGCGTTGAAGGGGGTCGGAGGGAGACCCAGTACTTC. The rearrangement joins TRBV29-1 to TRBJ2-5; possibly TRBD2 for D (5 bases). The germline CDR1 and CDR2 sequences are SQVTM and ANQGSEA. Trimming took off 1 base at V and 5 bases at J, with 11 bases between the two ends. CDR3 size: 13 residues.

The rearrangement links TRBV3-1 to TRBJ2-3; perhaps D is TRBD1 or TRBD2 (5 bases each). CDR1 and CDR2 (germline): LGHDT, YNNKEL (reference sequence). The CDR3 loop spans 16 amino acids. Trimming took 7 bases from V and 5 from J, leaving 22 bases between them. CDR3 protein: CASKRRGASGEDTQYF. Here the CDR3 DNA reads TGTGCCAGCAAGCGACGAGGGGCGAGTGGGGAAGATACGCAGTATTTT.

This clonotype was seen a few times. The chain joins TRBV20-1 to TRBJ2-5; D is perhaps TRBD2 (5 bases). The length of the CDR3 is 16 residues. Germline V gene data show CDR1 as DFQATT and CDR2 as SNEGSKA (reference sequence). The V end lost 5 bases, the J end lost 3 bases, and 22 bases lay between the germline ends. The CDR3 coding sequence is TGCAGTGCTGGGCGTTTCGGACGGGGTCAAGAAGAGACCCAGTACTTC. This gives the protein CSAGRFGRGQEETQYF.

The rearrangement joins TRBV6-1 to TRBJ1-5; maybe TRBD1 (5 bases). CDR1 is MNHNS, CDR2 SASEGT, per germline. The CDR3 consists of 14 residues. V was shortened by 6 bases and J by 0 bases, with 9 bases between the two germline ends. The CDR3 sequence: CASRERGSNQPQHF. CDR3 nucleotide sequence: TGTGCCAGCAGGGAAAGGGGTAGCAATCAGCCCCAGCATTTT.

This clonotype was seen more than once but under ten times. The chain has TRBV7-8 and TRBJ2-7, with D maybe TRBD1 (5 bases). The CDR3 loop spans 15 amino acids. Germline V gives CDR1 SGHVS, CDR2 FQNEAQ. Trimming removed 2 bases at V and 0 bases at J, with 11 bases between. CDR3 sequence (DNA): TGTGCCAGCAGCTTATTGGGCGACAGCTCCTACGAGCAGTACTTC. Encoded protein: CASSLLGDSSYEQYF.

This clonotype appeared a few times. The chain carries TRBV18 and TRBJ1-1, with 9 nucleotides matching TRBD1. The length of the CDR3 is 14 residues. From germline, CDR1 is KGHSH and CDR2 LQKENI. V trimming: 6 bases; J trimming: 7 bases; junction bases outside the gene matches: 9. CDR3 bases: TGTGCCAGCTCGGCCGGGACAGGGCCTATTGAAGCTTTCTTT. As protein: CASSAGTGPIEAFF.

The chain carries TRBV9 and TRBJ2-1, with 8 bases that match TRBD2. V shed 0 bases, J shed 7 bases, and the junction held 3 bases outside the gene matches. The CDR3 is 14 amino acids. Per the germline V gene, CDR1 is SGDLS and CDR2 is YYNGEE. The CDR3 protein is CASSVVPSGNEQFF. DNA for the CDR3: TGTGCCAGCAGCGTAGTTCCTAGCGGGAATGAGCAGTTCTTC. The variable domain in full, completed from reference TRBV9 and TRBJ2-1, reads DSGVTQTPKHLITATGQRVTLRCSPRSGDLSVYWYQQSLDQGLQFLIQYYNGEERAKGNILERFSAQQFPDLHSELNLSSLELGDSALYFCASSVVPSGNEQFFGPGTRLTVL.

The chain recombines TRBV10-3 with TRBJ2-7, with D possibly being TRBD1 (5 bases). Germline lookup yields CDR1 ENHRY and CDR2 SYGVKD. The CDR3 covers 12 residues. The V end lost 7 bases, the J end lost 5 bases, and 12 bases lay between the germline ends. CDR3 nucleotides: TGTGCCATCAATCAGGGTATGGACGAGCAGTACTTC. Protein sequence: CAINQGMDEQYF.

The chain uses TRBV10-2 and TRBJ2-3; tentative D call: TRBD2 (6 bases). V lost 0 bases to trimming and J lost 1 base, with 11 bases between them. The CDR3 runs 16 residues. Germline-derived CDR1 and CDR2 are WSHSY and SAAADI. The CDR3 loop reads CASSESGERGTDTQYF. In DNA form, the CDR3 reads TGCGCCAGCAGTGAGTCGGGAGAGCGGGGCACAGATACGCAGTATTTT.

This clonotype was detected a few times. The V call is TRBV12-3 or TRBV12-4, the J call TRBJ1-1; D perhaps matches TRBD1 (6 bases). CDR3 length: 15 amino acids. The germline V and J ends were trimmed by 2 bases and 5 bases, with 15 bases remaining between them. The CDR3 spells CASSLYKGGGTEAFF. DNA for the CDR3: TGTGCCAGCAGTTTATACAAGGGAGGGGGAACTGAAGCTTTCTTT.

This clonotype was detected a few times. This sequence joins TRBV20-1 and TRBJ2-5; 7 positions agree with TRBD1. J gave up 1 base and V 6 bases, and 8 bases lay outside the gene matches. The CDR3 totals 14 residues. The V gene's germline CDR1 is DFQATT and CDR2 SNEGSKA (reference sequence). The CDR3 loop is CSAQVGTVQETQYF. CDR3 nucleotide sequence: TGCAGTGCACAGGTCGGGACAGTCCAAGAGACCCAGTACTTC.

J is TRBJ1-1 and V is TRBV7-8, with D possibly matching TRBD1 (6 bases). Trimming stripped 4 bases from V and 0 bases from J, with 9 bases between. From germline, CDR1 is SGHVS and CDR2 FQNEAQ. The CDR3 is made up of 14 amino acids. The CDR3 DNA sequence: TGTGCCAGCAGCTGGACAGATTTGAACACTGAAGCTTTCTTT. Translation gives CASSWTDLNTEAFF. Complete variable domain (other parts from reference TRBV7-8 and TRBJ1-1): GAGVSQSPRYKVAKRGQDVALRCDPISGHVSLFWYQQALGQGPEFLTYFQNEAQLDKSGLPSDRFFAERPEGSVSTLKIQRTQQEDSAVYLCASSWTDLNTEAFFGQGTRLTVV.

This clonotype was observed many times. J is TRBJ1-6 and V is TRBV5-1; 8 bases map to TRBD1. The V and J ends lost 1 base and 9 bases, in that order; junction bases with no gene match: 9. Germline assignment: CDR1 SGHRS and CDR2 YFSETQ. There are 16 residues in the CDR3. In DNA, the CDR3 is TGCGCCAGCAGCTTGTCGGACAGGGAAGATCGTTCACCCCTCCACTTT. Its protein product is CASSLSDREDRSPLHF. The whole variable domain, remainder taken from reference TRBV5-1 and TRBJ1-6, is KAGVTQTPRYLIKTRGQQVTLSCSPISGHRSVSWYQQTPGQGLQFLFEYFSETQRNKGNFPGRFSGRQFSNSRSEMNVSTLELGDSALYLCASSLSDREDRSPLHFGNGTRLTVT.

The chain is built from TRBV12-3 or TRBV12-4 and TRBJ1-2; D call uncertain. The germline V and J ends were trimmed by 6 bases and 4 bases, with 15 bases remaining between them. This CDR3 spans 14 amino acids. The CDR3: CASSSLFAGYGYTF. CDR3 nucleotides: TGTGCCAGCAGCTCTCTCTTTGCTGGCTATGGCTACACCTTC.

The table lists this clonotype with a few counts. This chain joins TRBV20-1 and TRBJ1-3, with D unclear. The CDR3 contains 15 residues. The germline V and J ends were trimmed by 2 bases and 0 bases, with 11 bases remaining between them. Germline V gene sequence: CDR1 DFQATT, CDR2 SNEGSKA (reference sequence). CDR3: CSARKDGSSGNTIYF. Here the CDR3 DNA reads TGCAGTGCTAGAAAGGACGGGAGCTCTGGAAACACCATATATTTT.

This clonotype was picked up many times. V and J are TRBV5-1 and TRBJ2-2, with D perhaps matching TRBD2 (5 bases). Trimming cost V 1 base and J 0 bases, with 13 bases left between them. The CDR3 covers 17 residues. Germline V gene data show CDR1 as SGHRS and CDR2 as YFSETQ. The DNA for the CDR3 is TGCGCCAGCAGCTTGAGTCCTAGCCTCGCGAACACCGGGGAGCTGTTTTTT. This codes for CASSLSPSLANTGELFF. The full variable domain, with the rest looked up from reference TRBV5-1 and TRBJ2-2, is KAGVTQTPRYLIKTRGQQVTLSCSPISGHRSVSWYQQTPGQGLQFLFEYFSETQRNKGNFPGRFSGRQFSNSRSEMNVSTLELGDSALYLCASSLSPSLANTGELFFGEGSRLTVL.

J is TRBJ2-7 and V is TRBV21-1; the table's D call, TRBD1, has no DNA check behind it. TRBV21-1 is labeled a pseudogene. The CDR3 extends over 15 amino acids. The DNA of the CDR3 is TGTGCCAGCAGCAATCCGAGGGACAGGGTCCCCCAGCAGTACTTC. Protein product: CASSNPRDRVPQQYF.

This clonotype was counted only a few times. The chain is built from TRBV7-2 and TRBJ2-7; a weak D match, TRBD1 (6 bases). Trimming pared 2 bases from V and 2 bases from J, leaving 10 bases between. CDR3 length equals 14 residues. Germline CDR1 is SGHTA and CDR2 is FQGNSA. DNA for the CDR3: TGTGCCAGCAGCTTAAAGGCAGGGGCCTACGAGCAGTACTTC. Amino acids: CASSLKAGAYEQYF.

Points on this clonotype: One end of the junction does not line up with germline, which may come from a read error. This chain connects TRBV29-1 to TRBJ1-5; D is undetermined. Per the germline V gene, CDR1 is SQVTM and CDR2 is ANQGSEA. The CDR3 is made up of 13 amino acids. The CDR3 nucleotides are TGCAGCGTTGAAGAGAATAGCTATCAGCCCCAGCATTTT. Protein: CSVEENSYQPQHF.

This sequence joins TRBV20-1 and TRBJ2-5, with D possibly matching TRBD2 (6 bases). CDR3 length: 13 amino acids. In germline, CDR1 is DFQATT, CDR2 SNEGSKA (reference sequence). The V end lost 3 bases, the J end lost 5 bases, and 13 bases lay between the germline ends. The CDR3 is CSASSGTEETQYF. In DNA, the CDR3 is TGCAGTGCTAGTTCCGGGACTGAGGAGACCCAGTACTTC.

This rearrangement joins TRBV5-1 to TRBJ2-7; 14 nucleotides match TRBD2. The CDR3 totals 15 residues. The V gene's germline CDR1 is SGHRS and CDR2 YFSETQ. Trimming cost V 4 bases and J 6 bases; bases outside gene matches: 6. CDR3 residues: CASSPGLAGAGEQYF. The DNA for the CDR3 is TGCGCCAGCAGCCCGGGACTAGCGGGAGCCGGCGAGCAGTACTTC.